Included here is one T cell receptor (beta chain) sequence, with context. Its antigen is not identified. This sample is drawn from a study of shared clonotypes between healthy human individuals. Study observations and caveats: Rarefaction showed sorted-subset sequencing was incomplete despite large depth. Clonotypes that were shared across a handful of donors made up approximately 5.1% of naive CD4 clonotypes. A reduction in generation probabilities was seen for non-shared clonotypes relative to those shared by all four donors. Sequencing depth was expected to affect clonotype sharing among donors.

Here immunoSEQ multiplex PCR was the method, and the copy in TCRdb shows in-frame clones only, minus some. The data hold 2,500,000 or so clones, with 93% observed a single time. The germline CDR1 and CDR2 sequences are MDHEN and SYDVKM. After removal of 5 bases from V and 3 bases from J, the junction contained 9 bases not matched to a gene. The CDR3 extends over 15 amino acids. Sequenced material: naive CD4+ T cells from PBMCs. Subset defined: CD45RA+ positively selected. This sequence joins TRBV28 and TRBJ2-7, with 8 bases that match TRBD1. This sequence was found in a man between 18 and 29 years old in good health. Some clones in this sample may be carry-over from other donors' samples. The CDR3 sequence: CASSPGGALIYEQYF. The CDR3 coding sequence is TGTGCCAGCAGTCCAGGGGGCGCGTTGATCTACGAGCAGTACTTC.